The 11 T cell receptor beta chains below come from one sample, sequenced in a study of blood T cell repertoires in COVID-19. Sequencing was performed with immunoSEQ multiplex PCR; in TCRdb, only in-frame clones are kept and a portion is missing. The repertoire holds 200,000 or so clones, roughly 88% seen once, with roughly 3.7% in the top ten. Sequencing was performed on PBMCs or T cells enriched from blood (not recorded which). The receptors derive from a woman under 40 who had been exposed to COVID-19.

CDR3 residues: CSVRRTGGGRQPQHF. CDR3 DNA sequence: TGCAGCGTGCGCCGGACAGGGGGCGGTAGGCAGCCCCAGCATTTT. This sequence joins TRBV29-1 and TRBJ1-5, with 11 bases identical to TRBD1. CDR3 length equals 15 residues. Germline-derived CDR1 and CDR2 are SQVTM and ANQGSEA. The V and J ends lost 6 bases and 7 bases, in that order; junction bases with no gene match: 11. The variable domain in full, completed from reference TRBV29-1 and TRBJ1-5, reads SAVISQKPSRDICQRGTSLTIQCQVDSQVTMMFWYRQQPGQSLTLIATANQGSEATYESGFVIDKFPISRPNLTFSTLTVSNMSPEDSSIYLCSVRRTGGGRQPQHFGDGTRLSIL.

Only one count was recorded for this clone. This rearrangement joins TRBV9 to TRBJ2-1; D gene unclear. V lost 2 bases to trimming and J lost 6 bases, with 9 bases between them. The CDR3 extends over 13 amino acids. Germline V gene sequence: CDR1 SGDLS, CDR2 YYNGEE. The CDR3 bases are TGTGCCAGCAGCGTTATCCCAGGCAATGAGCAGTTCTTC. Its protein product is CASSVIPGNEQFF.

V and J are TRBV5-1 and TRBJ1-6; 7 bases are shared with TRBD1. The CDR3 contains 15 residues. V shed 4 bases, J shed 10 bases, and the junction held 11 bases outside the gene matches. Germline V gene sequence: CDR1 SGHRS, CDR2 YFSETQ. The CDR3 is CASSPGGRGQSPLHF. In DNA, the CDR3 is TGCGCCAGCAGCCCTGGTGGCAGGGGACAGTCACCCCTCCACTTT.

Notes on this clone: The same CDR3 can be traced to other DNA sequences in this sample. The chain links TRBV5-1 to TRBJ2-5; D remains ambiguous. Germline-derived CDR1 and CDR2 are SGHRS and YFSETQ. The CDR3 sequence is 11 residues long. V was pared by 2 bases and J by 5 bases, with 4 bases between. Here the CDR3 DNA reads TGCGCCAGCAGCTTATCGGAGACCCAGTACTTC. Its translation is CASSLSETQYF.

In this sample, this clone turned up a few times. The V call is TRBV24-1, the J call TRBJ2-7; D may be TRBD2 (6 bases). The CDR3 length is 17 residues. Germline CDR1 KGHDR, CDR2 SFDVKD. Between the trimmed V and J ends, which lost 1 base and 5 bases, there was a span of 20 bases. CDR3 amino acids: CATSDLVSRGRFHEQYF. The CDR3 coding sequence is TGTGCCACCAGTGATTTAGTGTCCCGGGGGAGGTTCCACGAGCAGTACTTC.

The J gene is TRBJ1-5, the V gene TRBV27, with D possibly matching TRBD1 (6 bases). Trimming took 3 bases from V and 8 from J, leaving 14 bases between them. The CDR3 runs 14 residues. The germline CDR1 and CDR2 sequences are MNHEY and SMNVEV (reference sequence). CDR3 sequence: CASSLGAQREPQHF. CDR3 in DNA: TGTGCCAGCAGTTTGGGGGCGCAGAGGGAGCCCCAGCATTTT.

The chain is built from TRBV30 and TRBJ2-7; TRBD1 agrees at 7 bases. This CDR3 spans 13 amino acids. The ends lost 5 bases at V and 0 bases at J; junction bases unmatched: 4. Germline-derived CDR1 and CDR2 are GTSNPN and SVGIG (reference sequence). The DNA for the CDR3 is TGTGCCTGGGACAGGGCCGGCTCCTACGAGCAGTACTTC. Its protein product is CAWDRAGSYEQYF.

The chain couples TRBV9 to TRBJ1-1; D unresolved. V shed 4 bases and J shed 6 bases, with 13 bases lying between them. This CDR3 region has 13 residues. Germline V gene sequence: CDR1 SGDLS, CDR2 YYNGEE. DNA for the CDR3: TGTGCCAGCAGCTCACAAGGAGATTCTGAAGCTTTCTTT. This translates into CASSSQGDSEAFF.

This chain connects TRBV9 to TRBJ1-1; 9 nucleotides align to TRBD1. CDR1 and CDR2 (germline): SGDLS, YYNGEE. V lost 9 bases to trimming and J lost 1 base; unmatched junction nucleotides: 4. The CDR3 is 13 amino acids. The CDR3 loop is CATSTGGNTEAFF. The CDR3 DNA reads TGTGCCACTTCGACAGGGGGGAACACTGAAGCTTTCTTT.

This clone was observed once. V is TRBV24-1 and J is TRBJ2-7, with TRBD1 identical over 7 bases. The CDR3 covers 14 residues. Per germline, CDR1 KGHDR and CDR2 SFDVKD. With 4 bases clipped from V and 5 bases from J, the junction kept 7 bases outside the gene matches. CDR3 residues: CATSDPDRVHEQYF. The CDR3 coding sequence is TGTGCCACCAGTGACCCAGACAGGGTGCACGAGCAGTACTTC.

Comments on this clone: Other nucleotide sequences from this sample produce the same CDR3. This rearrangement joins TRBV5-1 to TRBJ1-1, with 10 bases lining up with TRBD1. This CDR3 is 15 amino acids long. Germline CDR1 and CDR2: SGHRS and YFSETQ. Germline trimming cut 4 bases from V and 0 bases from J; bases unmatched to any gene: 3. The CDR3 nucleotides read TGCGCCAGCAGCCCGGGACAGGGGTTGAACACTGAAGCTTTCTTT. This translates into CASSPGQGLNTEAFF.